This T cell receptor (beta chain) was sequenced for a study of T cells after somatic rescue of genetic block. The V gene's germline CDR1 is MNHEY and CDR2 SMNVEV (reference sequence). The CDR3 is 13 residues long. The data were produced by immunoSEQ multiplex PCR, yet TCRdb's version contains in-frame clones alone and is incomplete. The sample lists 45,000 to 55,000 clones; approximately 96% were seen once. The TCR was taken from a child younger than two. This chain uses TRBV27 with TRBJ2-7; D call uncertain. Sequenced sample: peripheral blood mononuclear cells (PBMCs). The CDR3 protein is CASRSLSSYEQYF. The CDR3 DNA is TGTGCGTCCAGGAGCCTCAGCTCCTACGAGCAGTACTTC.